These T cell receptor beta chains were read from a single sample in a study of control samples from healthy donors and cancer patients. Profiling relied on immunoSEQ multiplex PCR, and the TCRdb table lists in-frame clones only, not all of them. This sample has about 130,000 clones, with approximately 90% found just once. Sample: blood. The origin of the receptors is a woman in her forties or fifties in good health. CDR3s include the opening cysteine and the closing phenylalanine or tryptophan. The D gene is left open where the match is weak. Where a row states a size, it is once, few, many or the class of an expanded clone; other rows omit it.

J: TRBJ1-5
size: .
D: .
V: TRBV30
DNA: TGTGCCTGGAGTATACAGGGATATCAGCCCCAGCATTTT
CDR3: CAWSIQGYQPQHF

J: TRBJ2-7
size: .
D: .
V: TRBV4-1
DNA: TGCGCCAGCAGCCAAGACTCTAATCGAGAGCAGTACTTC
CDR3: CASSQDSNREQYF

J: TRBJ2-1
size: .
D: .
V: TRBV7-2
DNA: TGTGCCAGCAGCCCCCGACAGAGGAGCTCCTACAATGAGCAGTTCTTC
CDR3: CASSPRQRSSYNEQFF

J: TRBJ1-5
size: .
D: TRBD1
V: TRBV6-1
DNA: TGTGCCAGCAGTGAAGAAGGAGGACAGGGGGCTTGGGGACAGCCCCAGCATTTT
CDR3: CASSEEGGQGAWGQPQHF

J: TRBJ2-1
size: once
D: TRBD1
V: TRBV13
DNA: TGTGCCAGCAGCTTAGATAGGGGGCACAATGAGCAGTTCTTC
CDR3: CASSLDRGHNEQFF

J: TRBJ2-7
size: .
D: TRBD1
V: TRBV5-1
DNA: TGCGCCAGCAGCTTGTTACCCTTGACAGGGCCCTACGAGCAGTACTTC
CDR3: CASSLLPLTGPYEQYF

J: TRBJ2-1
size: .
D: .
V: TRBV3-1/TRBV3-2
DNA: TGTGCCAGCAGCCAAGGGGGGGCCCTCGGGGAGCAGTTCTTC
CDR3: CASSQGGALGEQFF

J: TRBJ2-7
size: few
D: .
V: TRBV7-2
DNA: TGTGCCAGCAGCCCCGGCTGGGGGAGATTCTACGAGCAGTACTTC
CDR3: CASSPGWGRFYEQYF

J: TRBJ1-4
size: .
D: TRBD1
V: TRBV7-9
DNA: TGTGCCAGCAGCTTAGACAGGGGAACTAATGAAAAACTGTTTTTT
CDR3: CASSLDRGTNEKLFF

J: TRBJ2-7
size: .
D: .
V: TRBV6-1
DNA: TGTGCCAGCAGTGAAGTTTGGGTTCAGGACGAGCAGTACTTC
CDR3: CASSEVWVQDEQYF

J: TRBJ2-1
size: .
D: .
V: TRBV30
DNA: TGTGCCTGGAGCGCCGCTAGCTACGGTGAGCAGTTCTTC
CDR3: CAWSAASYGEQFF

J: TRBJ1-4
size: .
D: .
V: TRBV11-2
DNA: TGTGCCAGCAGCTTAACCCTCCCATCCAGGGAAAAACTGTTTTTT
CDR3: CASSLTLPSREKLFF

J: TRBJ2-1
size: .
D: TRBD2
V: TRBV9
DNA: TGTGCCAGCAGCGAACTAGCGGGAGATTACAATGAGCAGTTCTTC
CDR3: CASSELAGDYNEQFF

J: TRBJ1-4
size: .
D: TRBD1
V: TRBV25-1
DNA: TGTGCCAGCAGTCCGGGACAGGGCTACGAAAAACTGTTTTTT
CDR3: CASSPGQGYEKLFF

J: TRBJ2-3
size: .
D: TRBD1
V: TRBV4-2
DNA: TGTGCCAGCAGCCAATCGGGACAGCCCACAGATACGCAGTATTTT
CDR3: CASSQSGQPTDTQYF

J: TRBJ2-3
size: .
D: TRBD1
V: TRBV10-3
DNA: TGTGCCATCAGTGAGTCGGGGACAGGGGACCTCCCCACAGATACGCAGTATTTT
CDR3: CAISESGTGDLPTDTQYF

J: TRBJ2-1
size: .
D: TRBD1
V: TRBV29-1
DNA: TGCAGCGCCCTGCCGGGACAGGGTGGGAATGAGCAGTTCTTC
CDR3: CSALPGQGGNEQFF

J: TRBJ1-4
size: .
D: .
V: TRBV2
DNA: TGTGCCAGCAGCTCTATCGGGACATCCTCTAATGAAAAACTGTTTTTT
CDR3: CASSSIGTSSNEKLFF

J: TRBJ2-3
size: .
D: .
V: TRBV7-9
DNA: TGTGCCAGCAGCGCCCAGTGGGGGGGCACAGATACGCAGTATTTT
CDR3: CASSAQWGGTDTQYF

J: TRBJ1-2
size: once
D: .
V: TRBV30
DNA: TGTGCCTGGAGTGTTTTCGTCTCTCCTAACTATGGCTACACCTTC
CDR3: CAWSVFVSPNYGYTF

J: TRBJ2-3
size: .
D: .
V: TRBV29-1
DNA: TGCAGCGTAGATGACGGCACAGATACGCAGTATTTT
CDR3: CSVDDGTDTQYF

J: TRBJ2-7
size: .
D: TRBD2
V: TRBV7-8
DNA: TGTGCCAGCAGCACCAGACTAGCGGAGGATAGCGAGCAGTACTTC
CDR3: CASSTRLAEDSEQYF

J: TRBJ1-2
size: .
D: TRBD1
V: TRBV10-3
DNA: TGTGCCATCACCAGGGGACAGAACTATGGCTACACCTTC
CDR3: CAITRGQNYGYTF

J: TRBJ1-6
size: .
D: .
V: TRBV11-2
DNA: TGTGCCAGCAGCTTAGTGGCAGGGAACTCACCCCTCCACTTT
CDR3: CASSLVAGNSPLHF

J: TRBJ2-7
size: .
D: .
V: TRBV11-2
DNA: TGTGCCAGCAGACCCACCGCGCAGGCATCCTACGAGCAGTACTTC
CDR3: CASRPTAQASYEQYF

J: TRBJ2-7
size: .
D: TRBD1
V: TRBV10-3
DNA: TGTGCCATCAGCGGGACAGGGAATAGGAACGAGCAGTACTTC
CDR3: CAISGTGNRNEQYF

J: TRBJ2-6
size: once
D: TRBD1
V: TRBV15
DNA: TGTGCCACCAGCAGTCGAGCGACAGGGAGTGGGGCCAACGTCCTGACTTTC
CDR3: CATSSRATGSGANVLTF

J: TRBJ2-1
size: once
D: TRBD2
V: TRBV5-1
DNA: TGCGCCAGCAGCTTGGTGGCTAGCGGGAGAGAGCAGTTCTTC
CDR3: CASSLVASGREQFF

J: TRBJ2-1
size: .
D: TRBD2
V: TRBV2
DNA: TGTGCCAGCAGTGATTTTCTAACTAGCGGGGGCCGGGGTATCGGCAATGAGCAGTTCTTC
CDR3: CASSDFLTSGGRGIGNEQFF

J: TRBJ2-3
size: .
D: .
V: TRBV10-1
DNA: TGCGCCAGCAGTGCACAGGGTACAGAGACGAAGTATTTT
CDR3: CASSAQGTETKYF

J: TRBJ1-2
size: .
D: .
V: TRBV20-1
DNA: TGCAGTGCTAGAGAAAGTGGCTACACCTTC
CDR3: CSARESGYTF

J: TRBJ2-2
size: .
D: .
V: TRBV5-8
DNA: TGTGCCAGCAGCTTATCGGGACTCCTGGACTACACCGGGGAGCTGTTTTTT
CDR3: CASSLSGLLDYTGELFF

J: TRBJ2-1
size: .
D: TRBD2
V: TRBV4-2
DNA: TGTGCCAGCAGCCAAAGCCCCAGCGGGGGGGTCGCCAATGAGCAGTTCTTC
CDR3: CASSQSPSGGVANEQFF

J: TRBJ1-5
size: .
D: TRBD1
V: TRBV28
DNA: TGTGCCAGCAGTTTTGGAGGAGTTAGGGACAGGGGCCATCAGCCCCAGCATTTT
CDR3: CASSFGGVRDRGHQPQHF

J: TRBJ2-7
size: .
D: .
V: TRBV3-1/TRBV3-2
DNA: TGTGCCAGCAGCCAACCACGGGCGTACGAGCAGTACTTC
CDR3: CASSQPRAYEQYF

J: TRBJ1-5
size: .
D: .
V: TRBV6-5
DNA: TGTGCCAGCAGGCTAGGGCAAGGGGCCAATCAGCCCCAGCATTTT
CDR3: CASRLGQGANQPQHF

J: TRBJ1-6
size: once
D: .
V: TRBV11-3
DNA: TGTGCCAGCAGCTCATCTAATTCACCCCTCCACTTT
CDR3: CASSSSNSPLHF